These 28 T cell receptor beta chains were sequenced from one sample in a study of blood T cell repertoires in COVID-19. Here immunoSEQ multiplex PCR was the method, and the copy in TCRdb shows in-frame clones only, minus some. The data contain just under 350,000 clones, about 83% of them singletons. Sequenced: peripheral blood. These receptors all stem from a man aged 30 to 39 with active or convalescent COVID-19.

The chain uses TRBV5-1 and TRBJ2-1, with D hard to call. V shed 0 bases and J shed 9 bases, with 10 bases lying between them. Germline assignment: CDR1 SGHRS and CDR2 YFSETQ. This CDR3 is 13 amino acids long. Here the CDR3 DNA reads TGCGCCAGCAGCTTGGCCCAGGCTACTGAGCAGTTCTTC. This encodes CASSLAQATEQFF. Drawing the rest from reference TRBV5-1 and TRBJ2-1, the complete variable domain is KAGVTQTPRYLIKTRGQQVTLSCSPISGHRSVSWYQQTPGQGLQFLFEYFSETQRNKGNFPGRFSGRQFSNSRSEMNVSTLELGDSALYLCASSLAQATEQFFGPGTRLTVL.

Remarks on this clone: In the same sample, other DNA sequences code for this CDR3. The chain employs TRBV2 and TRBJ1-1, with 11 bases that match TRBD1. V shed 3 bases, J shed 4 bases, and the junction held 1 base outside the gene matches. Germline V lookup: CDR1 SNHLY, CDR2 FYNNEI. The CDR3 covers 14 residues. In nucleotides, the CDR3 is TGTGCCAGCAGTGAGGACAGGGGGCCCACTGAAGCTTTCTTT. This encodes CASSEDRGPTEAFF.

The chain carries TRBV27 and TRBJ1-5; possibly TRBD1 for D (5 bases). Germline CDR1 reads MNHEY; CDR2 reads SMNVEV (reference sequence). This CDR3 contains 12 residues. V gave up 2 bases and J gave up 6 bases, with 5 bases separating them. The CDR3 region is CASSLTGQPQHF. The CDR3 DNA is TGTGCCAGCAGTTTAACAGGTCAGCCCCAGCATTTT.

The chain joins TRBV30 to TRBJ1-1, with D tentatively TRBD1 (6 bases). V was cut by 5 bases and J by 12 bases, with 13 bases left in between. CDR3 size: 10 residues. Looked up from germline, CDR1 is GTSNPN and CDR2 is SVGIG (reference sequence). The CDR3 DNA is TGTGCCTGGGGGGGGCATGTCCCTTTCTTT. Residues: CAWGGHVPFF.

As DNA, the CDR3 is TGTGCCAGTAGTTCCCCCGGACTAGCGGCGAACACCGGGGAGCTGTTTTTT. This gives the protein CASSSPGLAANTGELFF. V is TRBV19 and J is TRBJ2-2, with 10 bases identical to TRBD2. V lost 5 bases and J lost 0; bases outside the gene matches: 6. The length of the CDR3 is 17 residues. CDR1 is LNHDA and CDR2 is SQIVND in the germline V gene (reference sequence).

The CDR3 sequence: CASSKGGRGTDTQYF. The CDR3 DNA is TGCGCCAGCAGCAAAGGGGGCAGGGGCACAGATACGCAGTATTTT. V and J are TRBV4-1 and TRBJ2-3; 7 bases align to TRBD1. CDR1 and CDR2 (germline): MGHRA, YSYEKL. V dropped 5 bases and J dropped 1; count of bases not matched to a gene: 6. The CDR3 is 15 amino acids.

CDR3 residues: CASSLEAGNHNEQFF. CDR3 in DNA: TGTGCCAGCAGCTTAGAGGCGGGGAATCACAATGAGCAGTTCTTC. This chain joins TRBV7-6 and TRBJ2-1; D is possibly TRBD2 (6 bases). Germline lookup yields CDR1 SGHVS and CDR2 FNYEAQ. The V end was cut by 1 base, the J end by 5 bases, with 12 bases between. This CDR3 is built from 15 residues.

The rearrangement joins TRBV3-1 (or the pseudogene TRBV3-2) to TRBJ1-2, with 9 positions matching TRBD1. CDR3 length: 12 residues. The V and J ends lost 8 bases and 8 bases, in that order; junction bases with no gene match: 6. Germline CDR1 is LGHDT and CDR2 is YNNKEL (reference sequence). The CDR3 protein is CASGRTGEGYTF. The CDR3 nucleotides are TGTGCCAGCGGGAGGACAGGGGAAGGCTACACCTTC.

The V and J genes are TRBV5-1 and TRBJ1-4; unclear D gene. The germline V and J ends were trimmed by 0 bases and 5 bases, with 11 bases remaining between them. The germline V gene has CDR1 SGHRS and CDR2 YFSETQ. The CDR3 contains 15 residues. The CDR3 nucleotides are TGCGCCAGCAGCTTGGGCGATGGTTCAAATGAAAAACTGTTTTTT. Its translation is CASSLGDGSNEKLFF.

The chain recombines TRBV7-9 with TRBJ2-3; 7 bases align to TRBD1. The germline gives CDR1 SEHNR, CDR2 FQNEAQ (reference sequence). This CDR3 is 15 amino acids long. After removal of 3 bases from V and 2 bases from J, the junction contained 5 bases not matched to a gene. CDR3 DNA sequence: TGTGCCAGCAGCTTTTTGGGACAGACCACAGATACGCAGTATTTT. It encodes CASSFLGQTTDTQYF.

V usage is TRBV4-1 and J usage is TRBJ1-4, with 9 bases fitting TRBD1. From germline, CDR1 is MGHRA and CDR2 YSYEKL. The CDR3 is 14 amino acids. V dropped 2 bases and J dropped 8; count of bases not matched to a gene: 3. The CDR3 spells CASSQWDRVEKLFF. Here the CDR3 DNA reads TGCGCCAGCAGCCAATGGGACAGGGTGGAAAAACTGTTTTTT.

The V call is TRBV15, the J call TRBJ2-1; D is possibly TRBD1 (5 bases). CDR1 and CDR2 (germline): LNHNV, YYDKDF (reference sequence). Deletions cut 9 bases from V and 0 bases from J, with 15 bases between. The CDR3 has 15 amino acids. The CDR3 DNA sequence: TGTGCCACTCGACAGTCCTTGAGCTCCTACAATGAGCAGTTCTTC. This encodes CATRQSLSSYNEQFF.

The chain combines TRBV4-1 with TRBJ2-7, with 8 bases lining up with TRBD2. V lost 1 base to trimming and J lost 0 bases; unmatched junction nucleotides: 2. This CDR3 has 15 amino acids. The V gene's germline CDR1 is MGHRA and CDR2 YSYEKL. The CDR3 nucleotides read TGCGCCAGCAGCCAAGTTAGCGGGACCTCCTACGAGCAGTACTTC. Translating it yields CASSQVSGTSYEQYF.

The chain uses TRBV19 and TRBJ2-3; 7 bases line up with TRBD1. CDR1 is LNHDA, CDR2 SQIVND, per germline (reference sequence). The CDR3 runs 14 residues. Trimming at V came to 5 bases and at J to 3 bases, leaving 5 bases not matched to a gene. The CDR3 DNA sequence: TGTGCCAGTAGTCCAGGACAGGAAACAGATACGCAGTATTTT. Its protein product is CASSPGQETDTQYF.

CDR3: CAWRPLTSSHEQFF. CDR3 in DNA: TGTGCCTGGAGACCCCTGACTAGCAGTCATGAGCAGTTCTTC. The chain uses TRBV30 and TRBJ2-1; 7 bases are a match to TRBD2. This CDR3 has 14 residues. J was trimmed by 8 bases and V by 3 bases; bases with no gene match: 10. CDR1 and CDR2 from the germline V gene are GTSNPN and SVGIG (reference sequence). Using reference TRBV30 and TRBJ2-1 for the parts outside the CDR3, the full variable domain is SQTIHQWPATLVQPVGSPLSLECTVEGTSNPNLYWYRQAAGRGLQLLFYSVGIGQISSEVPQNLSASRPQDRQFILSSKKLLLSDSGFYLCAWRPLTSSHEQFFGPGTRLTVL.

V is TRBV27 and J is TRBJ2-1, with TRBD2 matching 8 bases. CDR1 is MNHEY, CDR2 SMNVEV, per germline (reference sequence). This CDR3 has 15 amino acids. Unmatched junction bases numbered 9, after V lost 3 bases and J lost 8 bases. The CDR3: CASSFGTSIIHEQFF. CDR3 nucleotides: TGTGCCAGCAGTTTCGGGACTAGTATTATCCATGAGCAGTTCTTC.

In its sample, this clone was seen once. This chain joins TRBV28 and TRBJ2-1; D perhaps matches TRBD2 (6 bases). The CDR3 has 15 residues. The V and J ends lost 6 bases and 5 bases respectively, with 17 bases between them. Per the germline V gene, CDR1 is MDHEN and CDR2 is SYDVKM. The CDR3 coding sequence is TGTGCCAGCAGCCTCCCCGGGGGTGGGCACAATGAGCAGTTCTTC. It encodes CASSLPGGGHNEQFF. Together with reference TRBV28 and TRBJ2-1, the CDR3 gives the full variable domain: DVKVTQSSRYLVKRTGEKVFLECVQDMDHENMFWYRQDPGLGLRLIYFSYDVKMKEKGDIPEGYSVSREKKERFSLILESASTNQTSMYLCASSLPGGGHNEQFFGPGTRLTVL.

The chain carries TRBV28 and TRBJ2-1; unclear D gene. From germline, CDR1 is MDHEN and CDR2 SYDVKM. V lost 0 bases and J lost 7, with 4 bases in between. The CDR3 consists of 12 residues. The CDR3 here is CASSLWANEQFF. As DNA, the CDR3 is TGTGCCAGCAGTTTATGGGCAAATGAGCAGTTCTTC.

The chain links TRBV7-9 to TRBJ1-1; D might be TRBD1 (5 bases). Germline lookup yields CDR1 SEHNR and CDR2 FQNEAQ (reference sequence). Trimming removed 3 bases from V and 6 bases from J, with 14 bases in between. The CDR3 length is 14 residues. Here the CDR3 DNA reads TGTGCCAGCAGCTTGACAGCCCCGGTCGCTGAAGCTTTCTTT. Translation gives CASSLTAPVAEAFF.

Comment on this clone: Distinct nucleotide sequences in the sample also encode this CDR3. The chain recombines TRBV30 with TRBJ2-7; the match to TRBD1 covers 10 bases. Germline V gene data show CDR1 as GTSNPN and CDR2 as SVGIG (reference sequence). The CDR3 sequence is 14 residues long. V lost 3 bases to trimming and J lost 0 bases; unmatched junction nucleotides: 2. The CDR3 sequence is CAWSRDRGSYEQYF. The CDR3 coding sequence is TGTGCCTGGAGCCGGGACAGGGGCTCCTACGAGCAGTACTTC.

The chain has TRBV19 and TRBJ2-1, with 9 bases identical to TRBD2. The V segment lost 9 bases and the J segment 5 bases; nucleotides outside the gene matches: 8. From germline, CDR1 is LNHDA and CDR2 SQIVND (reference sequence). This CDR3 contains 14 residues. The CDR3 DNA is TGTGCCAGCTCCCCTAGCGGGGTCCACAATGAGCAGTTCTTC. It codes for CASSPSGVHNEQFF.

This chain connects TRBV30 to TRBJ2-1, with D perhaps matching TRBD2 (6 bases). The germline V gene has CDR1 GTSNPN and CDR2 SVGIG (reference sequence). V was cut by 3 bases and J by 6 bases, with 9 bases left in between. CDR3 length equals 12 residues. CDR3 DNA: TGTGCCTGGAGGGGACTTCTCAATGAGCAGTTCTTC. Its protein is CAWRGLLNEQFF.

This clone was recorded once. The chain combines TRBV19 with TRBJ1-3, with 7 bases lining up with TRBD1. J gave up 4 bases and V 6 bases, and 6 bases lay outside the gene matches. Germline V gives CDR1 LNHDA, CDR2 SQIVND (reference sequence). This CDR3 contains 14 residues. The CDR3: CASRVTGAGNTIYF. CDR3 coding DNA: TGTGCCAGTAGAGTAACAGGGGCGGGAAACACCATATATTTT.

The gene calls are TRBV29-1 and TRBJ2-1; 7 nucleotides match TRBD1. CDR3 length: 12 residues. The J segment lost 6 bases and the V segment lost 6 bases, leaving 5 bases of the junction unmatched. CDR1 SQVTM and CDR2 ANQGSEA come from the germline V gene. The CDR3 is CSVGDSLNEQFF. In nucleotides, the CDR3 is TGCAGCGTGGGGGACAGCCTCAATGAGCAGTTCTTC.

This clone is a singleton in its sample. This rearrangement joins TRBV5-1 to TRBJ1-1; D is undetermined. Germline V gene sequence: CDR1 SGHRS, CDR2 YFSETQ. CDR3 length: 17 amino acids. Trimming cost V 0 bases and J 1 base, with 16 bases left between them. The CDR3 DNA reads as TGCGCCAGCAGCTTGGCCCTCGATTCCCGGGGGAACACTGAAGCTTTCTTT. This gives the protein CASSLALDSRGNTEAFF.

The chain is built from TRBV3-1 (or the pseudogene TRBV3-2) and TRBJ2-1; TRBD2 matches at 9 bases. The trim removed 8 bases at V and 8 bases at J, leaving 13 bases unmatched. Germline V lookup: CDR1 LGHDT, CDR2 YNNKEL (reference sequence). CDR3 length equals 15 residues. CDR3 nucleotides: TGTGCCAGCTCTCACGATAGCGGGAGAGTGGATGAGCAGTTCTTC. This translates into CASSHDSGRVDEQFF.

CDR3 sequence: CACPTGAEVEAFF. CDR3 DNA: TGTGCCTGCCCGACAGGGGCCGAGGTTGAAGCTTTCTTT. The chain combines TRBV30 with TRBJ1-1; 8 bases are a match to TRBD1. The CDR3 has 13 residues. The V and J ends lost 6 bases and 7 bases, in that order; junction bases with no gene match: 10. The germline CDR1 and CDR2 sequences are GTSNPN and SVGIG (reference sequence). The whole variable domain, filled in from reference TRBV30 and TRBJ1-1, reads SQTIHQWPATLVQPVGSPLSLECTVEGTSNPNLYWYRQAAGRGLQLLFYSVGIGQISSEVPQNLSASRPQDRQFILSSKKLLLSDSGFYLCACPTGAEVEAFFGQGTRLTVV.

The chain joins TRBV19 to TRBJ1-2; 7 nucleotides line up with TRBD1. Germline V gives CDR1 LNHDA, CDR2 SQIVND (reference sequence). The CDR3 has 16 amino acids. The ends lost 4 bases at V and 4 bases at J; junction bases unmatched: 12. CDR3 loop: CASSTPPGRDSYGYTF. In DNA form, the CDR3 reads TGTGCCAGTAGTACCCCTCCCGGAAGGGACAGCTATGGCTACACCTTC.